A selection of T cell receptor beta chains follows, all from one sample in a study of blood T cell repertoires in COVID-19. Libraries were prepared by immunoSEQ multiplex PCR; TCRdb keeps only in-frame clonotypes and omits some of them. The sample includes approximately 230,000 clones, more than 70% of them seen just once. What was sequenced was peripheral blood. The receptors originated from a man older than 75 with acute or convalescent COVID-19. Each CDR3 is given with its conserved first and last residue. Fields, in order: D gene, J gene, V gene, clone size, CDR3 protein, CDR3 DNA. The D gene is left open where the match is weak. Clone size, where shown, is once, few, many, or a class for clones that have expanded.

D gene: TRBD1; J gene: TRBJ1-2; V gene: TRBV2; clone size: -; CDR3 protein: CASSGDRGKNYGYTF; CDR3 DNA: TGTGCCAGCAGCGGCGACAGGGGAAAAAACTATGGCTACACCTTC
D gene: -; J gene: TRBJ2-1; V gene: TRBV9; clone size: -; CDR3 protein: CASSVTGTGYNEQFF; CDR3 DNA: TGTGCCAGCAGCGTCACCGGGACTGGTTACAATGAGCAGTTCTTC
D gene: TRBD1; J gene: TRBJ1-4; V gene: TRBV18; clone size: many; CDR3 protein: CASSGDREATNEKLFF; CDR3 DNA: TGTGCCAGCTCCGGGGACAGGGAGGCAACTAATGAAAAACTGTTTTTT
D gene: -; J gene: TRBJ2-1; V gene: TRBV19; clone size: -; CDR3 protein: CASSTGEGPNEQFF; CDR3 DNA: TGTGCCAGTAGTACGGGAGAGGGTCCCAATGAGCAGTTCTTC
D gene: -; J gene: TRBJ2-7; V gene: TRBV20-1; clone size: once; CDR3 protein: CSAQAGFEQYF; CDR3 DNA: TGCAGTGCGCAGGCAGGGTTCGAGCAGTACTTC
D gene: TRBD2; J gene: TRBJ2-3; V gene: TRBV7-9; clone size: -; CDR3 protein: CASSAALGLAGVHTDTQYF; CDR3 DNA: TGTGCCAGCAGCGCTGCCTTGGGACTAGCGGGGGTTCACACAGATACGCAGTATTTT
D gene: TRBD2; J gene: TRBJ2-1; V gene: TRBV7-2; clone size: -; CDR3 protein: CASRTAGGPFNEQFF; CDR3 DNA: TGTGCCAGCAGAACAGCGGGAGGGCCTTTCAATGAGCAGTTCTTC
D gene: -; J gene: TRBJ1-6; V gene: TRBV3-1/TRBV3-2; clone size: -; CDR3 protein: CASSQEGAIYNSPLHF; CDR3 DNA: TGTGCCAGCAGCCAAGAAGGGGCTATCTATAATTCACCCCTCCACTTT
D gene: -; J gene: TRBJ2-3; V gene: TRBV10-3; clone size: -; CDR3 protein: CAISEMGALNTDTQYF; CDR3 DNA: TGTGCCATCAGTGAGATGGGGGCTTTAAATACAGATACGCAGTATTTT
D gene: -; J gene: TRBJ2-2; V gene: TRBV30; clone size: -; CDR3 protein: CAWSVLGAQYTGELFF; CDR3 DNA: TGTGCCTGGAGTGTTCTGGGGGCGCAGTACACCGGGGAGCTGTTTTTT
D gene: TRBD2; J gene: TRBJ2-3; V gene: TRBV7-3; clone size: -; CDR3 protein: CASSLAPNLAGVSKDTQYF; CDR3 DNA: TGTGCCAGCAGCTTAGCCCCAAATCTAGCGGGAGTTAGTAAAGATACGCAGTATTTT
D gene: -; J gene: TRBJ1-1; V gene: TRBV10-1; clone size: few; CDR3 protein: CASSPTGRANTEAFF; CDR3 DNA: TGCGCCAGCAGCCCGACAGGACGGGCGAACACTGAAGCTTTCTTT
D gene: -; J gene: TRBJ2-7; V gene: TRBV10-3; clone size: -; CDR3 protein: CAISEQVFFDEQYF; CDR3 DNA: TGTGCCATCAGTGAACAGGTTTTCTTCGACGAGCAGTACTTC
D gene: -; J gene: TRBJ2-5; V gene: TRBV5-1; clone size: -; CDR3 protein: CASSLALAKETQYF; CDR3 DNA: TGCGCCAGCAGCTTGGCGCTAGCGAAAGAGACCCAGTACTTC
D gene: TRBD1; J gene: TRBJ1-6; V gene: TRBV5-5; clone size: -; CDR3 protein: CASSLDLRGHSPLHF; CDR3 DNA: TGTGCCAGCAGCTTGGATCTAAGGGGGCATTCACCCCTCCACTTT
D gene: TRBD2; J gene: TRBJ2-2; V gene: TRBV9; clone size: -; CDR3 protein: CASSVALLAGAIGTGELFF; CDR3 DNA: TGTGCCAGCAGCGTAGCTTTACTAGCGGGAGCGATTGGCACCGGGGAGCTGTTTTTT
D gene: -; J gene: TRBJ2-5; V gene: TRBV11-2; clone size: -; CDR3 protein: CASSLGYRSSQETQYF; CDR3 DNA: TGTGCCAGCAGCTTAGGGTACAGGAGTAGCCAAGAGACCCAGTACTTC
D gene: -; J gene: TRBJ2-7; V gene: TRBV28; clone size: -; CDR3 protein: CASSFGRRGYEQYF; CDR3 DNA: TGTGCCAGCAGTTTTGGCAGGAGGGGCTACGAGCAGTACTTC
D gene: -; J gene: TRBJ2-7; V gene: TRBV10-3; clone size: few; CDR3 protein: CAISGSRESYEQYF; CDR3 DNA: TGTGCCATCAGTGGGTCCCGGGAATCCTACGAGCAGTACTTC
D gene: TRBD1; J gene: TRBJ2-1; V gene: TRBV6-4; clone size: -; CDR3 protein: CASSDSVRQGGEQFF; CDR3 DNA: TGTGCCAGCAGTGACTCGGTCAGACAGGGGGGTGAGCAGTTCTTC
D gene: TRBD1; J gene: TRBJ1-2; V gene: TRBV6-6; clone size: -; CDR3 protein: CASSYLRGSGGYTF; CDR3 DNA: TGTGCCAGCAGTTACCTCAGGGGGAGTGGCGGCTACACCTTC
D gene: -; J gene: TRBJ1-1; V gene: TRBV4-1; clone size: -; CDR3 protein: CASSQVVGRGSSTEAFF; CDR3 DNA: TGCGCCAGCAGCCAAGTGGTGGGAAGGGGGTCTAGTACTGAAGCTTTCTTT
D gene: TRBD1; J gene: TRBJ2-1; V gene: TRBV5-4; clone size: -; CDR3 protein: CASSPVGQGNEQFF; CDR3 DNA: TGTGCCAGCAGCCCGGTCGGACAGGGAAATGAGCAGTTCTTC
D gene: TRBD1; J gene: TRBJ1-2; V gene: TRBV5-4; clone size: -; CDR3 protein: CASSGDRGRDYTF; CDR3 DNA: TGTGCCAGCAGCGGGGACAGGGGACGGGACTACACCTTC
D gene: TRBD2; J gene: TRBJ2-3; V gene: TRBV29-1; clone size: few; CDR3 protein: CSVSGAIDTQYF; CDR3 DNA: TGCAGCGTTAGCGGGGCCATAGATACGCAGTATTTT
D gene: -; J gene: TRBJ1-2; V gene: TRBV5-1; clone size: -; CDR3 protein: CASSLEQAYGYTF; CDR3 DNA: TGCGCCAGCAGCTTGGAACAGGCCTATGGCTACACCTTC
D gene: -; J gene: TRBJ1-1; V gene: TRBV5-1; clone size: many; CDR3 protein: CASSLAGSVNTEAFF; CDR3 DNA: TGCGCCAGCAGCCTGGCCGGGTCGGTGAACACTGAAGCTTTCTTT
D gene: TRBD2; J gene: TRBJ2-3; V gene: TRBV10-3; clone size: -; CDR3 protein: CAMGGTTSTDTQYF; CDR3 DNA: TGTGCCATGGGAGGGACTACTAGCACAGATACGCAGTATTTT